This T cell receptor beta chain was identified during a study of yellow fever vaccine responses in identical twins. With V trimmed by 6 bases and J by 10 bases, 8 bases remained unmatched. The germline gives CDR1 SGDLS, CDR2 YYNGEE. The CDR3 runs 14 residues. With regard to this clonotype: What it binds is unknown.

TCRdb recomputed calls from the RT-PCR reads with MiXCR, one row per CDR3 protein. Here the sample spans 20,000 to 25,000 distinct CDR3 sequences, 60% to 85% being singletons. Study findings and constraints: Vaccine T cell responses of twins reportedly seemed partly convergent and partly personalized.

This receptor was obtained from a woman under 30 who received the yellow fever vaccine. Here the sequenced sample was T cells from blood (PBMCs), unsorted or a sorted subset (not recorded which), taken before or after yellow fever vaccination (not recorded which). The J gene is TRBJ1-6, the V gene TRBV9; 9 bases fit TRBD1. CDR3 DNA sequence: TGTGCCAGCACCCCCGGGACAGGGATGTCACCCCTCCACTTT. Residues: CASTPGTGMSPLHF.